The entry below describes one TCR beta chain. What it recognizes is unknown. This sample is part of a study of cytomegalovirus exposure and HLA in healthy donors. Points from the study as a whole: According to an earlier analysis, most TCR beta V segments yielded productive rearrangements about 87% or about 30% of the time.

PCR amplification relied on 60 Vbeta primers (plus 13 Jbeta primers). The method was immunoSEQ multiplex PCR; TCRdb's version includes in-frame clones alone and lacks a portion of them. The table includes over 70,000 clones, about 73% detected once. There are 14 residues in the CDR3. Trimming cost V 3 bases and J 1 base, with 8 bases left between them. Germline V gene lookup returns CDR1 PRHDT and CDR2 FYEKMQ (reference sequence). The clonotype comes from a woman between 50 and 59 years old in good health and CMV-seropositive. The sample was PBMCs. The chain uses TRBV13 and TRBJ2-3; no definite D call. The CDR3 here is CASSLIAGTDTQYF. The CDR3 bases are TGTGCCAGCAGCTTGATAGCCGGCACAGATACGCAGTATTTT.